The rows below give T cell receptor beta chains drawn from one sample of a study of cytomegalovirus exposure and HLA in healthy donors. Method: immunoSEQ multiplex PCR; TCRdb's copy keeps in-frame clones and lacks some. The profile covers some 100,000 clones, with 75% to 85% appearing a single time and more than 0.95% taken by the ten largest. Sequencing was performed on PBMCs. The receptors derive from a woman under 30 in good health and CMV-seronegative. Each CDR3 is given with its conserved first and last residue. The D gene is left open where the match is weak. A clone size is listed for some rows: how often the clone was seen (once, few, many), or a class if it is expanded.

clone_size,v_call,j_call,d_call,cdr3_nt,cdr3_aa
NA,TRBV11-1,TRBJ2-7,NA,TGTGCCAGCAGCTTCCGACTAACCTACGAGCAGTACTTC,CASSFRLTYEQYF
NA,TRBV18,TRBJ2-2,TRBD1,TGTGCCAGCTCACCCCGAACAGGGGGCAACACCGGGGAGCTGTTTTTT,CASSPRTGGNTGELFF
NA,TRBV30,TRBJ2-7,TRBD2,TGTGCCTGGAGTGTAAAAGCGGTTCCGGGGGGATACGAGCAGTACTTC,CAWSVKAVPGGYEQYF
NA,TRBV15,TRBJ1-5,NA,TGTGCCACCAGTTCCCAGGGACATTCCAATCAGCCCCAGCATTTT,CATSSQGHSNQPQHF
NA,TRBV11-2,TRBJ2-7,NA,TGTGCCAGCAGCTCCCGGGACTTCTACGAGCAGTACTTC,CASSSRDFYEQYF
NA,TRBV7-9,TRBJ2-7,NA,TGTTCCAGCAGCTCCTCGACAGACCCCTCCTACGAGCAGTACTTC,CSSSSSTDPSYEQYF
NA,TRBV11-2,TRBJ1-5,NA,TGTGCCAGCAGCTTAGATTTGAGTCAGCCCCAGCATTTT,CASSLDLSQPQHF
NA,TRBV15,TRBJ2-3,TRBD1,TGTGCCACCAGCAGAGTCAAACAGGGGGCTGGGAGCACAGATACGCAGTATTTT,CATSRVKQGAGSTDTQYF
NA,TRBV30,TRBJ1-6,TRBD1,TGTGCCTGGAGTGGGACAGGGGGATCCTCCTATAATTCACCCCTCCACTTT,CAWSGTGGSSYNSPLHF
NA,TRBV5-4,TRBJ2-5,NA,TGTGCCAGCAGCGAGGAGGGTCAAGAGACCCAGTACTTC,CASSEEGQETQYF
NA,TRBV25-1,TRBJ1-4,NA,TGTGCCAGCAGTGAAGAGGAAAAACTGTTTTTT,CASSEEEKLFF
NA,TRBV7-8,TRBJ1-5,NA,TGTGCCAGCAGCTTCAGCGGGGGCAATCAGCCCCAGCATTTT,CASSFSGGNQPQHF
NA,TRBV2,TRBJ2-7,TRBD1,TGTGCCAGCAGAGAAGGGACAGGCGAGCAGTACTTC,CASREGTGEQYF
NA,TRBV27,TRBJ2-4,NA,TGTGCCAGCAGCCCGAGGGGGGGTGCCAAAAACATTCAGTACTTC,CASSPRGGAKNIQYF
NA,TRBV5-5,TRBJ1-6,NA,TGTGCCAGCAGTTCACGACTCAACTCCTATAATTCACCCCTCCACTTT,CASSSRLNSYNSPLHF
NA,TRBV7-8,TRBJ1-5,TRBD1,TGTGCCAGCAGCTTGGATAACAGGGGCGGACAGCCCCAGCATTTT,CASSLDNRGGQPQHF
few,TRBV6-4,TRBJ2-3,TRBD2,TGTGCCAGCAGTGATAGTCCCGGGACTAGCGGAGAACATACGCAGTATTTT,CASSDSPGTSGEHTQYF
NA,TRBV5-1,TRBJ2-3,NA,TGCGCCAGCAGCTTGGGACCGGAGGTGGATACGCAGTATTTT,CASSLGPEVDTQYF
NA,TRBV6-6,TRBJ2-7,TRBD1,TGTGCCAGCATAAGAGGACAGGGTTTGGGCGAGCAGTACTTC,CASIRGQGLGEQYF
NA,TRBV25-1,TRBJ2-4,NA,TGTGCCAGCAGTGTCAGGGGCATTCAGTACTTC,CASSVRGIQYF
NA,TRBV7-2,TRBJ2-3,NA,TGTGCCAGCAGCCCCCGGACTCAATCCACAGATACGCAGTATTTT,CASSPRTQSTDTQYF
NA,TRBV2,TRBJ2-7,NA,TGTGCCAGCAGAAGTACATCGACTCCCCCCCAGTACTTC,CASRSTSTPPQYF
few,TRBV5-5,TRBJ1-1,TRBD1,TGTGCCAGCAGTTCCGGGACAGGGGCCCTCCCAGCTTTCTTT,CASSSGTGALPAFF